The clone carrying this T cell receptor (beta chain) turned up a few times. This entry is derived from a study of T-cell memory formation after mild COVID-19. Using its own MiXCR run on the 5' RACE reads, TCRdb lists one record per CDR3 protein. Among roughly 280,000 distinct CDR3 sequences listed, under 20% were seen once. This clonotype was sampled from a man aged 18 to 29 who had mild COVID-19 (a few samples of this study predate the infection). Cell type and time point are not known. Sequences were obtained from PBMCs or a T cell subset sorted from them (not recorded which).

CDR3 protein: CSVGTGDGYTF. The DNA for the CDR3 is TGCAGCGTTGGGACAGGGGATGGCTACACCTTC. This chain connects TRBV29-1 to TRBJ1-2, with 9 bases fitting TRBD1. This CDR3 has 11 residues. Looked up from germline, CDR1 is SQVTM and CDR2 is ANQGSEA. The V and J ends lost 4 bases and 6 bases, in that order; junction bases with no gene match: 0.